The clone carrying this T cell receptor beta chain came up many times. What it recognizes is unknown. This entry comes from a study of identical twins. General study findings and limits: Fewer insertions were carried by abundant cord blood beta clonotypes, but none was seen in memory repertoires.

TCRdb re-called the 5' RACE reads with MiXCR, one entry per CDR3 protein. The sample includes roughly 350,000 distinct CDR3 sequences, roughly 9% of them seen just once. Between the trimmed V and J ends, which lost 7 bases and 6 bases, there was a span of 16 bases. The CDR3 contains 13 residues. Germline lookup yields CDR1 DFQATT and CDR2 SNEGSKA (reference sequence). Source material: naive T cells sorted from blood. The receptor was derived from a woman between 45 and 65 years old in good health. This chain connects TRBV20-1 to TRBJ2-1; either TRBD1 or TRBD2 may supply D (5 bases each). The CDR3 loop reads CSGEGKGTNEQFF. CDR3 in DNA: TGCAGTGGGGAAGGGAAAGGGACCAATGAGCAGTTCTTC.